This T cell receptor beta chain emerged from a study of T cell responses to AZD1222 COVID-19 vaccine. Only in-frame clones appear in the TCRdb table, and some are missing; sequencing was by immunoSEQ multiplex PCR. The profile shows more than 75,000 clones, under 90% of them singletons. Germline CDR1 and CDR2: SGDLS and YYNGEE. The CDR3 consists of 12 residues. V was trimmed by 3 bases and J by 7 bases, leaving 8 bases between them. The input for sequencing was peripheral blood, taken 28 days after the second AZD1222 dose. V is TRBV9 and J is TRBJ2-1; no reliable D call. This receptor was identified in an adult who received the AZD1222 COVID-19 vaccine. CDR3 in DNA: TGTGCCAGCAGCGCCGATCGAAATGAGCAGTTCTTC. Residues: CASSADRNEQFF.